Listed here are 31 T cell receptor beta chains from one sample, sequenced in a study of blood T cell repertoires in COVID-19. Profiling relied on immunoSEQ multiplex PCR, and the TCRdb table lists in-frame clones only, not all of them. This table holds about 130,000 clones, approximately 80% found once. The sequenced sample consisted of peripheral blood. These receptors all stem from a woman between 45 and 65 years old with acute or convalescent COVID-19.

The chain has TRBV10-3 and TRBJ1-1, with D hard to call. In germline, CDR1 is ENHRY, CDR2 SYGVKD. This CDR3 spans 14 amino acids. Between the trimmed V and J ends, which lost 6 bases and 2 bases, there was a span of 13 bases. CDR3 coding DNA: TGTGCCATCAGGGGCTTAAACAGAAACACTGAAGCTTTCTTT. As protein: CAIRGLNRNTEAFF.

This clone was observed once. This chain links TRBV6-5 with TRBJ2-2; 8 bases align to TRBD1. The CDR3 loop spans 14 amino acids. In germline, CDR1 is MNHEY, CDR2 SVGAGI. The junction had 5 bases not matched to a gene; V was cut back by 6 bases and J by 5 bases. The CDR3 reads CASRRDRRTGELFF. Written as DNA, the CDR3 is TGTGCCAGCAGGCGGGACAGGAGGACCGGGGAGCTGTTTTTT.

This chain joins TRBV4-2 and TRBJ2-3, with 16 bases lining up with TRBD2. Germline trimming cut 1 base from V and 5 bases from J; bases unmatched to any gene: 9. The length of the CDR3 is 19 residues. The germline V gene has CDR1 LGHNA and CDR2 YNFKEQ. Here the CDR3 reads CASSQVGTSGGAYGDTQYF. CDR3 coding DNA: TGTGCCAGCAGCCAAGTAGGGACTAGCGGGGGGGCCTATGGAGATACGCAGTATTTT.

This clone was seen a handful of times. V usage is TRBV28 and J usage is TRBJ2-7; 7 nucleotides line up with TRBD1. From germline, CDR1 is MDHEN and CDR2 SYDVKM. V lost 5 bases and J lost 0; bases outside the gene matches: 4. The CDR3 runs to 14 residues. In DNA, the CDR3 is TGTGCCAGCAGTCCGACAGGGACCTCCTACGAGCAGTACTTC. Amino acid sequence: CASSPTGTSYEQYF.

This clone has only one observation. The CDR3 protein is CASSSEGYYGYTF. In nucleotides, the CDR3 is TGTGCCAGCAGCTCGGAGGGTTACTATGGCTACACCTTC. The rearrangement joins TRBV5-4 to TRBJ1-2, with no clear D. This CDR3 region has 13 residues. Trimming cost V 3 bases and J 3 bases, with 9 bases left between them. Looked up from germline, CDR1 is SGHNT and CDR2 is YYREEE (reference sequence).

The CDR3 protein is CASRRGNYGYTF. CDR3 coding DNA: TGTGCCAGCCGAAGGGGCAATTATGGCTACACCTTC. This rearrangement joins TRBV12-3 or TRBV12-4 to TRBJ1-2; tentative D call: TRBD1 (5 bases). V gave up 8 bases and J gave up 5 bases, with 12 bases separating them. The CDR3 runs 12 residues.

The rearrangement uses TRBV5-4 and TRBJ1-1, with TRBD1 as a possible D gene (5 bases). Germline lookup yields CDR1 SGHNT and CDR2 YYREEE (reference sequence). This CDR3 has 14 residues. The V and J ends lost 3 bases and 3 bases respectively, with 12 bases between them. CDR3 sequence reads: CASSSRQNHTEAFF. CDR3 sequence (DNA): TGTGCCAGCAGCTCAAGACAGAACCACACTGAAGCTTTCTTT.

The V call is TRBV7-8, the J call TRBJ2-1; 7 bases match TRBD2. The CDR3 covers 15 residues. CDR1 is SGHVS and CDR2 is FQNEAQ in the germline V gene. Trimming at V came to 1 base and at J to 3 bases, leaving 3 bases not matched to a gene. The CDR3 region is CASSLGASGYNEQFF. CDR3 DNA sequence: TGTGCCAGCAGCTTAGGGGCTAGCGGCTACAATGAGCAGTTCTTC.

The gene calls are TRBV3-1 (or the pseudogene TRBV3-2) and TRBJ2-1, with a tentative D call TRBD2 (7 bases). Germline lookup yields CDR1 LGHDT and CDR2 YNNKEL (reference sequence). The CDR3 has 17 amino acids. Trimming cost V 0 bases and J 7 bases, with 19 bases left between them. The CDR3 protein is CASSQDVIGRGRNEQFF. In DNA form, the CDR3 reads TGTGCCAGCAGCCAAGATGTTATAGGGAGGGGGAGGAATGAGCAGTTCTTC.

The chain employs TRBV2 and TRBJ1-5, with D maybe TRBD1 (6 bases). Germline CDR1 and CDR2: SNHLY and FYNNEI. The length of the CDR3 is 15 residues. Deletions cut 8 bases from V and 0 bases from J, with 14 bases between. The CDR3, as DNA: TGTGCCAGCGCCGGACAGTCCTATAGCAATCAGCCCCAGCATTTT. Encoded protein: CASAGQSYSNQPQHF.

This clone was counted once. The chain links TRBV18 to TRBJ1-3; tentatively, D is TRBD1 (6 bases). The CDR3 consists of 16 residues. Germline CDR1 KGHSH, CDR2 LQKENI. The germline V and J ends were trimmed by 5 bases and 0 bases, with 14 bases remaining between them. The CDR3 here is CASSNRVDISGNTIYF. The DNA for the CDR3 is TGTGCCAGCTCAAACAGGGTGGATATCTCTGGAAACACCATATATTTT.

This rearrangement joins TRBV21-1 to TRBJ2-1; TRBD2 is the table's D call and was not checked against the DNA. TRBV21-1 is an annotated pseudogene. The CDR3 has 18 residues. The CDR3 DNA reads TGTGCCAGCAGCAAAGTACTAGCGGGGGGGAGCTCCTACAATGAGCAGTTCTTC. This gives the protein CASSKVLAGGSSYNEQFF.

This chain joins TRBV18 and TRBJ1-4, with 11 bases lining up with TRBD1. There are 15 residues in the CDR3. CDR1 KGHSH and CDR2 LQKENI come from the germline V gene. V was pared by 2 bases and J by 8 bases, with 4 bases of the junction left unmatched. The CDR3 is CASSPEGQGGEKLFF. In DNA, the CDR3 is TGTGCCAGCTCACCAGAGGGACAGGGGGGCGAAAAACTGTTTTTT.

Ten or more counts support this clone. This chain uses TRBV27 with TRBJ1-1, with D perhaps TRBD1 (6 bases). The germline V gene has CDR1 MNHEY and CDR2 SMNVEV (reference sequence). The CDR3 spans 17 residues. V lost 2 bases and J lost 0, with 16 bases in between. The DNA of the CDR3 is TGTGCCAGCAGTTTAAACATCGGGACAAACATGAACACTGAAGCTTTCTTT. Its translation is CASSLNIGTNMNTEAFF.

This clone was detected only a few times. The chain carries TRBV7-8 and TRBJ1-5; D remains ambiguous. CDR3 length equals 13 residues. Trimming removed 5 bases at V and 5 bases at J, with 10 bases between. Germline CDR1 SGHVS, CDR2 FQNEAQ. CDR3 protein: CASSRSPDQPQHF. In DNA, the CDR3 is TGTGCCAGCAGCCGTAGCCCGGATCAGCCCCAGCATTTT.

This clone was counted once. V usage is TRBV24-1 and J usage is TRBJ1-4; 9 nucleotides agree with TRBD1. This CDR3 region has 12 residues. Trimming removed 5 bases from V and 13 bases from J; junction bases left unmatched: 4. Germline lookup yields CDR1 KGHDR and CDR2 SFDVKD. CDR3 nucleotides: TGTGCCACCAGTGGTGGGGGACAGGGACTGTTTTTT. Its protein product is CATSGGGQGLFF.

As DNA, the CDR3 is TGTGCCAGCAGTGACGCCCGGACAGCAACTAATGAAAAACTGTTTTTT. This translates into CASSDARTATNEKLFF. The chain carries TRBV6-1 and TRBJ1-4; TRBD1 might be the D (6 bases). The CDR3 totals 16 residues. In germline, CDR1 is MNHNS, CDR2 SASEGT. V was pared by 3 bases and J by 0 bases, with 11 bases between.

The chain is built from TRBV5-1 and TRBJ1-1, with D perhaps matching TRBD1 (6 bases). Trimming shortened V by 1 base and J by 5 bases, and 12 bases separated the two germline ends. CDR3 length: 14 residues. Germline V lookup: CDR1 SGHRS, CDR2 YFSETQ. The DNA of the CDR3 is TGCGCCAGCAGCTTGTCCAGGGGTAGAACTGAAGCTTTCTTT. Protein: CASSLSRGRTEAFF.

The J gene is TRBJ1-6, the V gene TRBV18; 7 nucleotides line up with TRBD1. Germline V gene data show CDR1 as KGHSH and CDR2 as LQKENI. V lost 1 base and J lost 7; bases outside the gene matches: 4. The CDR3 runs to 15 residues. The CDR3 DNA sequence: TGTGCCAGCTCACCACAGGGGGCGGAAAATTCACCCCTCCACTTT. Its protein product is CASSPQGAENSPLHF.

V usage is TRBV27 and J usage is TRBJ1-4; D is unresolved. The germline gives CDR1 MNHEY, CDR2 SMNVEV (reference sequence). V was shortened by 8 bases and J by 5 bases, with 18 bases between the two germline ends. The CDR3 runs to 15 residues. As DNA, the CDR3 is TGTGCCAGCTCCCCTGGGAGGGTCCCCAATGAAAAACTGTTTTTT. It yields the protein CASSPGRVPNEKLFF.

This rearrangement joins TRBV30 to TRBJ2-1; 7 bases map to TRBD1. Germline assignment: CDR1 GTSNPN and CDR2 SVGIG (reference sequence). V lost 1 base to trimming and J lost 6 bases; unmatched junction nucleotides: 6. CDR3 length equals 14 residues. CDR3 residues: CAWSARGPLNEQFF. CDR3 coding DNA: TGTGCCTGGAGTGCTAGGGGGCCTCTCAATGAGCAGTTCTTC.

Turning to this clone: Other DNA sequences in the sample encode the same CDR3. V is TRBV5-1 and J is TRBJ1-1; unclear D gene. The V gene's germline CDR1 is SGHRS and CDR2 YFSETQ. Between the trimmed V and J ends, which lost 3 bases and 1 base, there was a span of 10 bases. The length of the CDR3 is 14 residues. CDR3 in DNA: TGCGCCAGCAGCTCGTCGGGAGGGAACACTGAAGCTTTCTTT. Amino acids: CASSSSGGNTEAFF. The full variable domain, completed using reference TRBV5-1 and TRBJ1-1, is KAGVTQTPRYLIKTRGQQVTLSCSPISGHRSVSWYQQTPGQGLQFLFEYFSETQRNKGNFPGRFSGRQFSNSRSEMNVSTLELGDSALYLCASSSSGGNTEAFFGQGTRLTVV.

The chain links TRBV11-2 to TRBJ1-1; D ambiguous. CDR3 length: 12 amino acids. V was pared by 6 bases and J by 0 bases, with 5 bases between. Per the germline V gene, CDR1 is SGHAT and CDR2 is FQNNGV. The CDR3 is CASRGLNTEAFF. The CDR3 DNA is TGTGCCAGCAGGGGCTTGAACACTGAAGCTTTCTTT.

Here the CDR3 DNA reads TGTGCCAGCATGGTAACCAACTTTGAAGCTTTCTTT. Protein product: CASMVTNFEAFF. The chain joins TRBV2 to TRBJ1-1; no definite D call. The CDR3 has 12 residues. V lost 7 bases, J lost 7 bases, and 13 bases lay in between. Germline assignment: CDR1 SNHLY and CDR2 FYNNEI.

The V gene is TRBV28, the J gene TRBJ2-2; D is possibly TRBD2 (6 bases). The V gene lost 3 bases and the J gene lost 0 bases, with 20 bases spanning the gap. CDR3 length: 19 amino acids. Germline CDR1 MDHEN, CDR2 SYDVKM. CDR3 bases: TGTGCCAGCAGTTTCTCGGTTGGTGCGGGGCCAGCGAACACCGGGGAGCTGTTTTTT. Its translation: CASSFSVGAGPANTGELFF.

This clone was counted once. CDR3 in amino acids: CAIRRGGGDSEKLFF. CDR3 bases: TGTGCCATCAGGCGCGGGGGAGGTGATAGTGAAAAACTGTTTTTT. The chain combines TRBV10-3 with TRBJ1-4; possibly TRBD1 for D (5 bases). The CDR3 covers 15 residues. The germline gives CDR1 ENHRY, CDR2 SYGVKD. V gave up 6 bases and J gave up 7 bases, with 18 bases separating them.

The chain employs TRBV27 and TRBJ1-1; D is possibly TRBD1 (6 bases). V was shortened by 6 bases and J by 1 base, with 9 bases between the two germline ends. CDR1 and CDR2 from the germline V gene are MNHEY and SMNVEV (reference sequence). The CDR3 length is 13 residues. CDR3 DNA: TGTGCCAGCAGAAAGACAGGGAACACTGAAGCTTTCTTT. It specifies CASRKTGNTEAFF.

The gene calls are TRBV2 and TRBJ1-1, with 9 bases fitting TRBD1. Per germline, CDR1 SNHLY and CDR2 FYNNEI. With V trimmed by 10 bases and J by 11 bases, 14 bases remained unmatched. The CDR3 has 13 residues. CDR3 coding DNA: TGTGCCAACCTCCAAACAGGGGGCAAGAGGGCTTTCTTT. Its protein is CANLQTGGKRAFF.

As regards this clone: The same CDR3 arises from other DNA sequences in this sample as well. The genes are TRBV5-6 and TRBJ1-4, with TRBD1 matching over 8 bases. This CDR3 contains 14 residues. Germline V gives CDR1 SGHDT, CDR2 YYEEEE. V shed 3 bases, J shed 8 bases, and the junction held 6 bases outside the gene matches. The CDR3 loop is CASSSDRGGEKLFF. Written as DNA, the CDR3 is TGTGCCAGCAGCTCAGACAGGGGTGGAGAAAAACTGTTTTTT. The full variable domain, in which reference TRBV5-6 and TRBJ1-4 provide the parts outside the CDR3, is DAGVTQSPTHLIKTRGQQVTLRCSPKSGHDTVSWYQQALGQGPQFIFQYYEEEERQRGNFPDRFSGHQFPNYSSELNVNALLLGDSALYLCASSSDRGGEKLFFGSGTQLSVL.

The gene calls are TRBV9 and TRBJ1-2; 11 bases agree with TRBD1. CDR1 SGDLS and CDR2 YYNGEE come from the germline V gene. V was pared by 4 bases and J by 7 bases, with 12 bases of the junction left unmatched. The CDR3 consists of 16 residues. CDR3 nucleotides: TGTGCCAGCAGCACGGTGGGGACAGGGGGTTTGGGTGGCTACACCTTC. Translating gives CASSTVGTGGLGGYTF.

There are a few counts of this clone. The chain employs TRBV19 and TRBJ1-2; 7 nucleotides match TRBD1. With 5 bases clipped from V and 5 bases from J, the junction kept 11 bases outside the gene matches. Germline assignment: CDR1 LNHDA and CDR2 SQIVND (reference sequence). This CDR3 is 15 amino acids long. The DNA for the CDR3 is TGTGCCAGTAGTGATATCGGGACAGTCGGTTATGGCTACACCTTC. Its protein product is CASSDIGTVGYGYTF.